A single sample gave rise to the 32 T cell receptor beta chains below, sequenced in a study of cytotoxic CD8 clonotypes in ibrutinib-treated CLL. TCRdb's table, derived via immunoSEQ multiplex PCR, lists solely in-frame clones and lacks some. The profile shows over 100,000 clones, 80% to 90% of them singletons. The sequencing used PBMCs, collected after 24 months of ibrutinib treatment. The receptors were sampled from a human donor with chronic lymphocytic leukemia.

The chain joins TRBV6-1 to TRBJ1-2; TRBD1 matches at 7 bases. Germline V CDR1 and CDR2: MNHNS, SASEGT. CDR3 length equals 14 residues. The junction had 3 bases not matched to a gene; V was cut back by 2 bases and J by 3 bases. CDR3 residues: CASSESRGHYGYTF. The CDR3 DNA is TGTGCCAGCAGTGAATCTAGGGGGCACTATGGCTACACCTTC.

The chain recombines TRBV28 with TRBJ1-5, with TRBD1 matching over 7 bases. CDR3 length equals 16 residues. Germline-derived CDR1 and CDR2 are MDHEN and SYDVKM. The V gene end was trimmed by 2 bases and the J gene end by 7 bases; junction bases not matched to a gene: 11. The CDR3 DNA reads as TGTGCCAGCAGTTTAGGCTACAGGGGAGGAGGGCAGCCCCAGCATTTT. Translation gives CASSLGYRGGGQPQHF.

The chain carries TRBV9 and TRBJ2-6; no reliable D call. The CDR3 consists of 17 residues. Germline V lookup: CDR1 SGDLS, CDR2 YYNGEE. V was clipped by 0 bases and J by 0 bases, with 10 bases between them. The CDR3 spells CASSVGLFSSGANVLTF. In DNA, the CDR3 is TGTGCCAGCAGCGTAGGATTATTTAGCTCTGGGGCCAACGTCCTGACTTTC.

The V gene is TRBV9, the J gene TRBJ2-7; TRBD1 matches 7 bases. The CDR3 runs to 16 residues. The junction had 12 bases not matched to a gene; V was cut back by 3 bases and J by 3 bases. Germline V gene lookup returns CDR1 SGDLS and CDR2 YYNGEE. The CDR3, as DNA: TGTGCCAGCAGCGGCCTGAACCAGGGGGTAGGCTACGAGCAGTACTTC. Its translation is CASSGLNQGVGYEQYF.

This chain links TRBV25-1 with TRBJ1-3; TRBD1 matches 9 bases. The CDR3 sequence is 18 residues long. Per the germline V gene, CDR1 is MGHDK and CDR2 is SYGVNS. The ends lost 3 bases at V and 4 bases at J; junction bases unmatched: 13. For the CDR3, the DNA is TGTGCCAGCAGTGACTTACTCCGGGACAGGGTATCCGGAAACACCATATATTTT. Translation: CASSDLLRDRVSGNTIYF.

CDR3 loop: CASSLTPRTGVIKVDEQFF. The DNA for the CDR3 is TGTGCCAGCAGTTTAACCCCCCGGACAGGGGTAATAAAGGTCGATGAGCAGTTCTTC. The chain is built from TRBV27 and TRBJ2-1; 9 nucleotides match TRBD1. J lost 8 bases, V lost 2 bases, and 19 bases had no gene match. The CDR3 is 19 amino acids. Germline lookup yields CDR1 MNHEY and CDR2 SMNVEV (reference sequence).

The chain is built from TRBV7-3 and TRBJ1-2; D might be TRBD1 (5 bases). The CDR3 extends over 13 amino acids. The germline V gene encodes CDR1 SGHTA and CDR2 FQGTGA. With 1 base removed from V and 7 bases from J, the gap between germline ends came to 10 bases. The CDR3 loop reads CASSLNSGSGYTF. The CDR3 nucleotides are TGTGCCAGCAGCTTAAATTCAGGGTCTGGCTACACCTTC.

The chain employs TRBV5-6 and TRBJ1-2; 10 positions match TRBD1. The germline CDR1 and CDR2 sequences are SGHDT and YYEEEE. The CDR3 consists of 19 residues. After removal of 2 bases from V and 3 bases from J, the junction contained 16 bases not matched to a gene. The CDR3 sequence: CASSFYHNSTGGAHYGYTF. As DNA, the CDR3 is TGTGCCAGCAGCTTCTACCATAATTCGACAGGGGGCGCCCACTATGGCTACACCTTC.

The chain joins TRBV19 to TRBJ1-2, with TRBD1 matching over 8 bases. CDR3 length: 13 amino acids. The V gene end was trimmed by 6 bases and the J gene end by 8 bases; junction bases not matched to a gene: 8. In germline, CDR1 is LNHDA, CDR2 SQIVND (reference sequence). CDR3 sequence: CASSRRTGPGYTF. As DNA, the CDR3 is TGTGCCAGTAGCCGCCGGACAGGGCCCGGCTACACCTTC.

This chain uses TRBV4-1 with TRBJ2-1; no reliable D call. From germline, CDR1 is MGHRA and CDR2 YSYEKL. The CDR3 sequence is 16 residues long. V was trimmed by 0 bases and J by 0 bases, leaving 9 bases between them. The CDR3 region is CASSQDGRNSYNEQFF. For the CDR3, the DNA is TGCGCCAGCAGCCAAGATGGGCGGAACTCCTACAATGAGCAGTTCTTC.

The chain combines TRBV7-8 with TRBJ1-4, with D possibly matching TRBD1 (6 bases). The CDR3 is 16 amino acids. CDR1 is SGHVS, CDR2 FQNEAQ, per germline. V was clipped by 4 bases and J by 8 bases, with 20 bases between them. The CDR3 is CASSSFPGARHEKLFF. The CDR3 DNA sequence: TGTGCCAGCAGCTCCTTCCCGGGGGCTCGACACGAAAAACTGTTTTTT.

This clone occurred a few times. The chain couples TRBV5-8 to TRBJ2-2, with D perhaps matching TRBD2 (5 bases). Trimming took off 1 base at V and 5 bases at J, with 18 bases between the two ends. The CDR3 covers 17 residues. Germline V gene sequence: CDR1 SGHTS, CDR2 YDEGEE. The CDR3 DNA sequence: TGTGCCAGCAGCTTGAATGGGCAGACGACGGGGACCGGGGAGCTGTTTTTT. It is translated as CASSLNGQTTGTGELFF. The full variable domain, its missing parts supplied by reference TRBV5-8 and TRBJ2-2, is EAGVTQSPTHLIKTRGQQATLRCSPISGHTSVYWYQQALGLGLQFLLWYDEGEERNRGNFPPRFSGRQFPNYSSELNVNALELEDSALYLCASSLNGQTTGTGELFFGEGSRLTVL.

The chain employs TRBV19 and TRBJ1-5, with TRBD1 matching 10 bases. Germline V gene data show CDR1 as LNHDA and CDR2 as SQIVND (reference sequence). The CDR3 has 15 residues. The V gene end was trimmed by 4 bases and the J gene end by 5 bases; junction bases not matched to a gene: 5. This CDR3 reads CASSSVGTGDQPQHF. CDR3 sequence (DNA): TGTGCCAGTAGTAGCGTGGGGACAGGGGATCAGCCCCAGCATTTT.

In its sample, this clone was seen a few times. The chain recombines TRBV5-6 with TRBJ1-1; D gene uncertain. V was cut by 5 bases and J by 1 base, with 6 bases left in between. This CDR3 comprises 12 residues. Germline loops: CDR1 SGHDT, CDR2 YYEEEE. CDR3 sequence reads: CASRKANTEAFF. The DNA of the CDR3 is TGTGCCAGCAGGAAAGCGAACACTGAAGCTTTCTTT.

The CDR3 protein is CASSADRGMGLFF. DNA for the CDR3: TGCGCCAGCAGCGCCGACAGGGGGATGGGGTTGTTCTTC. V and J are TRBV5-1 and TRBJ2-1; 9 positions match TRBD1. Losses at the gene ends were 4 bases for V and 15 bases for J; bases not matched to a gene: 11. Germline CDR1 and CDR2: SGHRS and YFSETQ. The CDR3 has 13 residues.

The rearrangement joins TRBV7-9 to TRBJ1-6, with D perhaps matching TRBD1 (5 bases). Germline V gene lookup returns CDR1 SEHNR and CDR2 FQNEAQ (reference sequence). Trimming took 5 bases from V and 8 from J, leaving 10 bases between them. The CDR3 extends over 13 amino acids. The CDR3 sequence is CASSPEGDSPLHF. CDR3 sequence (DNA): TGTGCCAGCAGCCCCGAAGGGGATTCACCCCTCCACTTT. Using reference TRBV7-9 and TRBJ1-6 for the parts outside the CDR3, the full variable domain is DTGVSQNPRHKITKRGQNVTFRCDPISEHNRLYWYRQTLGQGPEFLTYFQNEAQLEKSRLLSDRFSAERPKGSFSTLEIQRTEQGDSAMYLCASSPEGDSPLHFGNGTRLTVT.

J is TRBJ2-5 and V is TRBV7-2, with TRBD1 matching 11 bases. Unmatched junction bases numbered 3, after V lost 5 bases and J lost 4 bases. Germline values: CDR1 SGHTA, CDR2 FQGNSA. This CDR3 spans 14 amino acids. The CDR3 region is CASSPGQGGETQYF. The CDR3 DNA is TGTGCCAGCAGCCCGGGACAGGGGGGAGAGACCCAGTACTTC.

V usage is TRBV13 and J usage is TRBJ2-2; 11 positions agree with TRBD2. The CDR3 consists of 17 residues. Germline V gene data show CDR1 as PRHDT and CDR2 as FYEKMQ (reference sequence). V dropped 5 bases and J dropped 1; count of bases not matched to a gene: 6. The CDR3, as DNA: TGTGCCAGCAGCCTCCTAGCGGGGGGACGGAACACCGGGGAGCTGTTTTTT. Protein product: CASSLLAGGRNTGELFF.

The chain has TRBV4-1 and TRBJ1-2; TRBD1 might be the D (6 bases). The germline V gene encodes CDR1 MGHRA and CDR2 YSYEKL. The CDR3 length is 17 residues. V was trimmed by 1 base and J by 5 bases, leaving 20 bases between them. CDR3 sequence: CASSQGIGQGSRYGYTF. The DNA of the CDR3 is TGCGCCAGCAGCCAAGGAATCGGCCAGGGGAGCAGATATGGCTACACCTTC.

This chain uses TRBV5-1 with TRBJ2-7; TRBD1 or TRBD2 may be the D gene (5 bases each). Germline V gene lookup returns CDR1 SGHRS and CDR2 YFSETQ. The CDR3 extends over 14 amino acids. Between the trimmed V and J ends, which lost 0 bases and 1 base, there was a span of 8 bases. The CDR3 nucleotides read TGCGCCAGCAGCTTGGGGGGGTTTTCCTACGAGCAGTACTTC. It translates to CASSLGGFSYEQYF.

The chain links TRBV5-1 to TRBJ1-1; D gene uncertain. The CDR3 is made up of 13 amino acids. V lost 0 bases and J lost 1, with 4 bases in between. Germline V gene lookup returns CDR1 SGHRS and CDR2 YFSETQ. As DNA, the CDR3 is TGCGCCAGCAGCTTGGAGACGAACACTGAAGCTTTCTTT. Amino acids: CASSLETNTEAFF.

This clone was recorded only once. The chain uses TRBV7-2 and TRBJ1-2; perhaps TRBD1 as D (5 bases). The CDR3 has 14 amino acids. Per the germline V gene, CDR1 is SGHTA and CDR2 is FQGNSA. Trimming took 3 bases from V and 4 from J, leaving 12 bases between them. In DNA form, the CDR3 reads TGTGCCAGCAGCTTTAGGGGATCAGGCTATGGCTACACCTTC. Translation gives CASSFRGSGYGYTF.

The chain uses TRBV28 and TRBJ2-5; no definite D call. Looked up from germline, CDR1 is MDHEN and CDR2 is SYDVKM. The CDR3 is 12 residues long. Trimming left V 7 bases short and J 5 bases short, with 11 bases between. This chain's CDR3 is CASKDPGETQYF. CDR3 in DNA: TGTGCCAGCAAAGACCCTGGCGAGACCCAGTACTTC.

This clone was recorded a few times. For the CDR3, the DNA is TGTGCCAGCAGCTTAGATTCTCCAGGGTCACGAGAGACCCAGTACTTC. Its translation is CASSLDSPGSRETQYF. The chain links TRBV7-3 to TRBJ2-5; D is perhaps TRBD1 (5 bases). CDR3 size: 16 residues. Germline loops: CDR1 SGHTA, CDR2 FQGTGA. Trimming took 2 bases from V and 4 from J, leaving 17 bases between them.

Here the CDR3 DNA reads TGTGCCAGCAGCCCGGGATATGGCCCTTGGAACACTGAAGCTTTCTTT. It specifies CASSPGYGPWNTEAFF. The V call is TRBV5-6, the J call TRBJ1-1; D is unclear. Trimming stripped 4 bases from V and 1 base from J, with 17 bases between. The CDR3 loop spans 16 amino acids. The germline gives CDR1 SGHDT, CDR2 YYEEEE.

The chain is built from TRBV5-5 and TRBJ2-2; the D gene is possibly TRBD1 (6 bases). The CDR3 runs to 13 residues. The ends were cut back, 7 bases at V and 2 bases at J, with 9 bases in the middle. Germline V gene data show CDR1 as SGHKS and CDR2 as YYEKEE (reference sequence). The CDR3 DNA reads TGTGCCAGCCGGACAGCCAACACCGGGGAGCTGTTTTTT. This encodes CASRTANTGELFF.

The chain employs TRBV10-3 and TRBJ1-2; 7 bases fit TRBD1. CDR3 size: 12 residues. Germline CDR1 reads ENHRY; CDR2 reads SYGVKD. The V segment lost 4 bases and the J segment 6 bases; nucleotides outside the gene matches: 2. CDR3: CAISGQGHGYTF. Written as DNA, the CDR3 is TGTGCCATCAGTGGACAGGGCCATGGCTACACCTTC.

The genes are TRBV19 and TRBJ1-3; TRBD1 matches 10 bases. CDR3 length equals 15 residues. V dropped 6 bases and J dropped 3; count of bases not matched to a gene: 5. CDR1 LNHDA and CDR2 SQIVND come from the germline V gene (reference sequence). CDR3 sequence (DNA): TGTGCCAGTAGACGACAGGGGGCGCGTGGAAACACCATATATTTT. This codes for CASRRQGARGNTIYF. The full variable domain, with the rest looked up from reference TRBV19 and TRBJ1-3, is DGGITQSPKYLFRKEGQNVTLSCEQNLNHDAMYWYRQDPGQGLRLIYYSQIVNDFQKGDIAEGYSVSREKKESFPLTVTSAQKNPTAFYLCASRRQGARGNTIYFGEGSWLTVV.

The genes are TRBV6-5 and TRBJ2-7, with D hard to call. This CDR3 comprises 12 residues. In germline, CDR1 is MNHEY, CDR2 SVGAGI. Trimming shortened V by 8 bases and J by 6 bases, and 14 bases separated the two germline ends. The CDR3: CASHNPGVEQYF. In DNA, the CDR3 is TGTGCCAGCCACAACCCTGGGGTCGAGCAGTACTTC.

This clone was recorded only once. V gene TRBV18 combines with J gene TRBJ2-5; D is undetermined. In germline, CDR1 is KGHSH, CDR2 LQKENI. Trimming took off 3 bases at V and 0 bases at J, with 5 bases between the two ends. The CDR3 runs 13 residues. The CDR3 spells CASSPFDQETQYF. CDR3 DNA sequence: TGTGCCAGCTCACCGTTTGACCAAGAGACCCAGTACTTC.

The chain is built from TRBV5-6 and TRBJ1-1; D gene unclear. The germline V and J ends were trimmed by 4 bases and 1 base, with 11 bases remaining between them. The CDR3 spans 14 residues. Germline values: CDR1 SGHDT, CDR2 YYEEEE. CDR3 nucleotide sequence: TGTGCCAGCAGCCCGCCGAGAGGGAACACTGAAGCTTTCTTT. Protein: CASSPPRGNTEAFF.

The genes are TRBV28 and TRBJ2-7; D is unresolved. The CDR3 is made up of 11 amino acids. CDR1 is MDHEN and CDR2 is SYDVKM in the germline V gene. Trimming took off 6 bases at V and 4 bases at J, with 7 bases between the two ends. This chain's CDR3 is CASSLGYEQYF. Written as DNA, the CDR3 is TGTGCCAGCAGCTTAGGGTACGAGCAGTACTTC.